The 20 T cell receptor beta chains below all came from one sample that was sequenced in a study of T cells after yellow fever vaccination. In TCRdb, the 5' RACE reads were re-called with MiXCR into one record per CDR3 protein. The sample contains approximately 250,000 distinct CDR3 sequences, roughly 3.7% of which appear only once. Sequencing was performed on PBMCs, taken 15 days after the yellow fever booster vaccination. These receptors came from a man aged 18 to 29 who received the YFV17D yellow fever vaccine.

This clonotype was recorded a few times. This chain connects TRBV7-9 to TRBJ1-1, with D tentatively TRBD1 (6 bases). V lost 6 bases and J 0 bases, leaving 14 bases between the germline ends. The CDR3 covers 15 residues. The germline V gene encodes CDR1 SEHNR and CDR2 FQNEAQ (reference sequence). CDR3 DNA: TGTGCCAGCAGGCCCCCTAGGGGGGTGAACACTGAAGCTTTCTTT. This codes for CASRPPRGVNTEAFF.

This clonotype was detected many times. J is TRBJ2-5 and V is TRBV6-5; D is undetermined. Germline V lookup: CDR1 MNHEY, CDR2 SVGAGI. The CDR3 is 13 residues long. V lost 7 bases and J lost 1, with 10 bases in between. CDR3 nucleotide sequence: TGTGCCAGCAATCCTCTAAGCCAAGAGACCCAGTACTTC. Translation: CASNPLSQETQYF.

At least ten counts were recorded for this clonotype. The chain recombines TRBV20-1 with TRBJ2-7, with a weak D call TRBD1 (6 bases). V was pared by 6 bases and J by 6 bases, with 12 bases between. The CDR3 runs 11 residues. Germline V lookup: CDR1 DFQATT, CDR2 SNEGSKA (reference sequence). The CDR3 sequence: CSAAQGGEQYV. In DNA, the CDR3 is TGCAGTGCGGCACAGGGCGGCGAGCAGTACGTC.

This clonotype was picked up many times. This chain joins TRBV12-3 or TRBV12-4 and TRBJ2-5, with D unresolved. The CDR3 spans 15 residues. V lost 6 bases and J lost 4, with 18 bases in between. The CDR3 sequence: CASSRSLMSLETQYF. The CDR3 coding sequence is TGTGCCAGCAGCCGCTCCCTGATGAGCTTAGAGACCCAGTACTTC.

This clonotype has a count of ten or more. This chain's CDR3 is CASSLDPGADYGYTF. In DNA, the CDR3 is TGCGCCAGCAGCCTAGACCCCGGGGCGGACTATGGCTACACCTTC. The chain carries TRBV5-1 and TRBJ1-2; possible D gene TRBD1, 5 bases. This CDR3 has 15 amino acids. CDR1 is SGHRS and CDR2 is YFSETQ in the germline V gene. V lost 4 bases and J 3 bases, leaving 16 bases between the germline ends.

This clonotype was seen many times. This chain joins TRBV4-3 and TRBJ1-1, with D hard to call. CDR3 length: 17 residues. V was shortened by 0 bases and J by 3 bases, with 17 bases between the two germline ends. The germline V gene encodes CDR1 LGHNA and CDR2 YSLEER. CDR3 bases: TGCGCCAGCAGCCAAGATCTGAGGCTCACGATGGACACTGAAGCTTTCTTT. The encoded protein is CASSQDLRLTMDTEAFF.

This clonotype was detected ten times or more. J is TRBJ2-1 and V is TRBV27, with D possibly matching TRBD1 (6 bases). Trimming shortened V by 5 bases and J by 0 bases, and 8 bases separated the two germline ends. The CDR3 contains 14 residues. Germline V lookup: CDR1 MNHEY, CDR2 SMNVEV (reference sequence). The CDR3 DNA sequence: TGTGCCAGCAGTGAGGACAGCTCCTACAATGAGCAGTTCTTC. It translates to CASSEDSSYNEQFF.

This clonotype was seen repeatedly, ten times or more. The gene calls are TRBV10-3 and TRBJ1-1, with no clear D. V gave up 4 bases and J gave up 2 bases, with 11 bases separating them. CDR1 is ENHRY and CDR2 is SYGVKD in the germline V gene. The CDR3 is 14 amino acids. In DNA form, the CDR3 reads TGTGCCATCAGTGGGGTGGCGAGAAACACTGAAGCTTTCTTT. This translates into CAISGVARNTEAFF.

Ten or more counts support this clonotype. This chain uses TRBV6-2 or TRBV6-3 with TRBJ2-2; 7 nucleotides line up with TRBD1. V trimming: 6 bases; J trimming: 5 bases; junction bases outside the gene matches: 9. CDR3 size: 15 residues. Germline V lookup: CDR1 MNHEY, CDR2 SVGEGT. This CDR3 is CASSRHIQGTGELFF. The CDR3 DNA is TGTGCCAGCAGCCGCCATATACAGGGGACCGGGGAGCTGTTTTTT.

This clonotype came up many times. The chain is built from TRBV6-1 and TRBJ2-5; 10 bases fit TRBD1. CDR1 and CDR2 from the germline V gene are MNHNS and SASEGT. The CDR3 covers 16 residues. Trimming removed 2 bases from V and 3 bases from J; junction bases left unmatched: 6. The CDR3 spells CASSEHRQGAKETQYF. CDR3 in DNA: TGTGCCAGCAGTGAACATCGACAGGGGGCGAAAGAGACCCAGTACTTC.

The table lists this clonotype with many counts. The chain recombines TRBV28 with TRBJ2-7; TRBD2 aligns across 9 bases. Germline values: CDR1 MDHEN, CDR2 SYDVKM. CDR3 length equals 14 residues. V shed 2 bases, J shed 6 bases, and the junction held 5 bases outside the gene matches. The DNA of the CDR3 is TGTGCCAGCAGTTTACTAGCGGGGTCGGGCGAGCAGTACGTC. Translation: CASSLLAGSGEQYV.

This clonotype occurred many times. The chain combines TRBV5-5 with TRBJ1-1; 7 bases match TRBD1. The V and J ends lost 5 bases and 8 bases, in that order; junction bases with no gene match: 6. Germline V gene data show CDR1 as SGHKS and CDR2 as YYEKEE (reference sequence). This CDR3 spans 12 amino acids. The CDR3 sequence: CASSKGTAEAFF. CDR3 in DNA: TGTGCCAGCAGTAAGGGGACAGCCGAAGCTTTCTTT.

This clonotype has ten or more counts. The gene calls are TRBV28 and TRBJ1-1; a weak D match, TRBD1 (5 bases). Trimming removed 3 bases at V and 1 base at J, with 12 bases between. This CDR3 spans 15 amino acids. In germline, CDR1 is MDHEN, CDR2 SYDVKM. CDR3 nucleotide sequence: TGTGCCAGCAGTTTCTCCCCGGGACCGAACACTGAAGCTTTCTTT. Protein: CASSFSPGPNTEAFF.

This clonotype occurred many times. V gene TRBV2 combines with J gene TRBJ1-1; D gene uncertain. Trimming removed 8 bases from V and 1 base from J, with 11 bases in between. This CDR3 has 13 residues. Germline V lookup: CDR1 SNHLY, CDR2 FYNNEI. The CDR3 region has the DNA TGTGCCAGCGTTGAAATGGGGAACACTGAAGCTTTCTTT. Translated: CASVEMGNTEAFF.

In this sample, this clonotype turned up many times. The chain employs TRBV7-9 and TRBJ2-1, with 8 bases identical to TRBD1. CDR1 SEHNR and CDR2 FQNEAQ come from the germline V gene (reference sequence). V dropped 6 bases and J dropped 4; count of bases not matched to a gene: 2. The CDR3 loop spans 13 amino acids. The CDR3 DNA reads TGTGCCAGCAGGGGGACAGGATACAATGAGCAGTTCTTC. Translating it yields CASRGTGYNEQFF.

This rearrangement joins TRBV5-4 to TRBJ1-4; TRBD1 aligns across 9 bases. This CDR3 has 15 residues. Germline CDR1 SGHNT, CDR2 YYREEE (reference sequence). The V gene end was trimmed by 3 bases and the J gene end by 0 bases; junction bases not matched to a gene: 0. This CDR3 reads CASSWDRATNEKLFF. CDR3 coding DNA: TGTGCCAGCAGCTGGGACAGGGCAACTAATGAAAAACTGTTTTTT.

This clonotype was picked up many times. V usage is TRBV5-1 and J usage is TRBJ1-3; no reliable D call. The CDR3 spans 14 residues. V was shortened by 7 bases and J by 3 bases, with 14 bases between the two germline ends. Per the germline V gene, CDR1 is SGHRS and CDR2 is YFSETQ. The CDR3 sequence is CASGEGRLGNTIYF. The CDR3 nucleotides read TGCGCCAGCGGGGAGGGTCGGCTTGGAAACACCATATATTTT.

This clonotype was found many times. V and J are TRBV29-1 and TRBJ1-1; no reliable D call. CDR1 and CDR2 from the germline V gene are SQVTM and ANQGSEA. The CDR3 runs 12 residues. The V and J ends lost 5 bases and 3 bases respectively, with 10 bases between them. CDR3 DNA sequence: TGCAGCGTTAATTTGCATCACACTGAAGCTTTCTTT. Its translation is CSVNLHHTEAFF.

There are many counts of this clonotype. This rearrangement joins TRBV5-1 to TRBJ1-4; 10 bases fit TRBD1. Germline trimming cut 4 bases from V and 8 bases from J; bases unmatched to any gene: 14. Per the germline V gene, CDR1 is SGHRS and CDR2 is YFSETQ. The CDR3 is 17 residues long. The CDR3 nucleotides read TGCGCCAGCAGCATTGCGATAACCGGGACAGGGGAGGAAAAACTGTTTTTT. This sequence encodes CASSIAITGTGEEKLFF.

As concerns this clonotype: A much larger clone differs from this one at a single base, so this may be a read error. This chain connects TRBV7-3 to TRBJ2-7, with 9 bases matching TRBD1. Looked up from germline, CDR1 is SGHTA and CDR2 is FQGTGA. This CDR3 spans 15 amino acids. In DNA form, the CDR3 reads TGTGCCAGCAGCTTACACGGGACAGGGCAATACGAGCATTACTTC. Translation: CASSLHGTGQYEHYF.